This T cell receptor beta chain was captured by sequencing in a study of T cells in Graves' hyperthyroidism and ophthalmopathy (dated by TCRdb to the late 2010s). Study-wide context: Peripheral blood samples were taken at initial diagnosis, before any treatment was given. After blood sampling, hyperthyroidism patients were treated with methimazole at a starting dose of 30 mg daily, and ophthalmopathy patients were treated with high-dose intravenous methylprednisolone. An independent validation cohort of under 20 hyperthyroidism patients and some 15 patients who later progressed to ophthalmopathy tested prospective prediction of ophthalmopathy. The paper reports TCR Vbeta CDR3 sequencing of approximately 140 peripheral blood samples: some 41 ophthalmopathy, 75 to 80 hyperthyroidism and around 17 progressor patients. Thyroid tissue and blood T-cell repertoires from six Graves' hyperthyroidism patients were also compared in the study. The 100 discovery patients were divided at random into training and test sets in a 7:3 ratio. A discovery cohort of fewer than 110 patients, about 44 with Graves' ophthalmopathy and about 58 with stable Graves' hyperthyroidism, was used to find distinguishing TCR V-J signatures.

The cysteine opens and the phenylalanine closes a CDR3 of 16 amino acids. The CDR3 DNA has 48 bases and is translated from base 1. Sequences MNHEY (CDR1) and SVGAGI (CDR2) are obtained from the germline V gene. Compared with germline, V lacks 2 bases and J lacks 1 base; bases without a gene match: 5. The TCR beta CDR3 regions were amplified from the RNA transcripts. A first-round RT-PCR of the TCR CDR3 used the HTBI primer set with the Qiagen OneStep RT-PCR kit. Libraries were constructed in a second round of multiplex PCR, after which size selection and purification were carried out. The libraries were sequenced on an Illumina HiSeq2000 using paired-end 100 bp reads. From the authors' description of their analysis: SOAPnuke was used to process the raw data, with reads discarded if the reads contained adapters or uncalled bases, had a mean Phred below 15, or lacked an exact constant-primer or identifier match. COPE v1.2.5 was used to merge the high-quality paired reads, and each unique nucleotide sequence was defined as a clonotype. MiTCR v1.1 was used to align clonotypes to the IMGT TRBV, TRBD and TRBJ reference segments. Analysis was restricted to V-J combinations with a frequency above 0.0001, which covered approximately 99% of repertoires. A TCS score was defined as the ratio of F50 (clonal expansion) to E x V (chaos), with BLOSUM62-based TCRdist applied between CDR3 peptides within each V-J. Welch's t-statistics and random forest reduced several hundred V-J features to 10 to 15, which were used in a naive Bayes classifier (R e1071). Using fastp trimming at Q25 and MiXCR clonotype assembly, TCRdb reanalyzed the public sequencing data and kept in-frame beta chains. Each CDR3 protein appears once, grouped with its most common genes and DNA. TCRdb's processing, not the authors' own work, is the source of the V and J calls. Present in this sample are 600,000 to 750,000 distinct CDR3 sequences, 15% to 20% of which were seen just once. About 16% of the sample belongs to the ten largest clones.

This clonotype came up a few times. It has no known antigen specificity. Base qualities are not provided; no much larger clone lies one nucleotide away. Graves' hyperthyroidism was defined as stable when no progression to ophthalmopathy occurred over 18 months of follow-up. Hyperthyroidism patients were newly diagnosed, had a disease duration of under 2 months, and were aged 18 to 65 years. Exclusion was applied to patients with uncontrolled infections, other autoimmune diseases, pregnancy or lactation. Diagnoses were based on clinical symptoms, serum thyroxine and TRAb, thyroid ultrasound and orbital computed tomography. PBMCs were separated from 10 ml of fresh peripheral blood using Ficoll-Paque density gradient centrifugation. Total RNA was extracted using Trizol reagent, and RNA quality was assessed on an Agilent 2100 Bioanalyzer. The investigation overall reported the following: Sample size was not statistically predetermined, and blinding of investigators to group allocation was not performed. In validation, the model predicted progression to ophthalmopathy a median of roughly six months before onset, with about 71% sensitivity and 72.22% specificity. In cross-validation, a model built on a 13 V-J signature told ophthalmopathy apart from stable hyperthyroidism with approximately 90% sensitivity and approximately 81% specificity, and in testing the same model reached 80%/75%. Most expanded thyroid clonotypes (frequency above 0.001) were also detected in blood, suggesting blood repertoires may reflect thyroid immune responses.

Sequenced material: blood. This sequence originates from a man aged 50 or older with Graves' hyperthyroidism. The chain couples TRBV6-5 to TRBJ2-7; the junction holds 10 bases that match TRBD1. The DNA reads as follows: TGTGCCAGCAGTTACCCGGGACAGGGGCTTTCCTACGAGCAGTACTTC. It codes for CASSYPGQGLSYEQYF.